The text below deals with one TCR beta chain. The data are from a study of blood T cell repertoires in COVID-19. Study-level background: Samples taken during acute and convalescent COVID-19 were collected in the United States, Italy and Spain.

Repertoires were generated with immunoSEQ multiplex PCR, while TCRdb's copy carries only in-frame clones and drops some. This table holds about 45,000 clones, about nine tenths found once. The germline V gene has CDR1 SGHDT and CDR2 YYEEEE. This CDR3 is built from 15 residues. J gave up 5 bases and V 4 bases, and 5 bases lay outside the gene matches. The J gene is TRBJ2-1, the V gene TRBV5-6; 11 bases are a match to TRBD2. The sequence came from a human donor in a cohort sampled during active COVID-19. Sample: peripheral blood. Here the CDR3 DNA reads TGTGCCAGCAGCCCCCTAGCGGGGGGCAACAATGAGCAGTTCTTC. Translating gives CASSPLAGGNNEQFF.